This record covers a single T cell receptor beta chain. This table comes from immunoSEQ multiplex PCR, and its TCRdb copy is limited to in-frame clones, with some not included. The sample has roughly 250,000 clones; 85% to 90% are singletons. The data were obtained in a study of blood T cell repertoires in COVID-19. Enrollment of patients from Seattle took place during active infection, with longitudinal follow-up. The receptor's source is a woman under 40 with COVID-19, enrolled during active disease. The sample comprised peripheral blood.

CDR3 DNA sequence: TGTGCCAGCAGCTTAGCGAGGGGGATCAACTATGGCTACACCTTC. Protein sequence: CASSLARGINYGYTF. This chain connects TRBV7-8 to TRBJ1-2; a possible D gene is TRBD1 (6 bases). V was cut by 0 bases and J by 2 bases, with 10 bases left in between. Germline V gives CDR1 SGHVS, CDR2 FQNEAQ. The CDR3 has 15 residues. Filled out from reference TRBV7-8 and TRBJ1-2, the complete variable domain reads GAGVSQSPRYKVAKRGQDVALRCDPISGHVSLFWYQQALGQGPEFLTYFQNEAQLDKSGLPSDRFFAERPEGSVSTLKIQRTQQEDSAVYLCASSLARGINYGYTFGSGTRLTVV.